This entry lists 28 T cell receptor beta chains sequenced from one sample in a study of T cells in Graves' hyperthyroidism and ophthalmopathy. The investigators amplified TCR beta CDR3 regions from RNA transcripts. Carried out on the TCR CDR3, a first-round RT-PCR used the HTBI primer set. TCRdb fed the multiplex PCR reads into MiXCR, producing one record per CDR3 protein. This sample carries about 420,000 distinct CDR3 sequences, 15% to 18% of them seen once, and the ten largest clones take approximately 14%. What was sequenced was blood. Receptors were obtained from a woman in her late teens or twenties with Graves' hyperthyroidism.

This clonotype was observed many times. The rearrangement links TRBV28 to TRBJ1-5, with 9 bases matching TRBD1. Germline CDR1 reads MDHEN; CDR2 reads SYDVKM. The trim removed 11 bases at V and 0 bases at J, leaving 5 bases unmatched. This CDR3 has 14 residues. Written as DNA, the CDR3 is TGTGCCGTACAGGGGGCTAATAGCAATCAGCCCCAGCATTTT. It translates to CAVQGANSNQPQHF. Variable domain in full (rest from reference TRBV28 and TRBJ1-5): DVKVTQSSRYLVKRTGEKVFLECVQDMDHENMFWYRQDPGLGLRLIYFSYDVKMKEKGDIPEGYSVSREKKERFSLILESASTNQTSMYLCAVQGANSNQPQHFGDGTRLSIL.

This clonotype was observed many times. CDR3 DNA sequence: TGCAGTGCCCAGGGACACATTGCTGAGTACGAGCAGTACTTC. This encodes CSAQGHIAEYEQYF. The chain carries TRBV20-1 and TRBJ2-7; weak D call: TRBD1 (6 bases). This CDR3 contains 14 residues. The germline V gene has CDR1 DFQATT and CDR2 SNEGSKA (reference sequence). The ends were cut back, 6 bases at V and 4 bases at J, with 19 bases in the middle.

This clonotype has more than one count but fewer than ten. The chain links TRBV10-3 to TRBJ2-2; perhaps D is TRBD1 or TRBD2 (5 bases each). The CDR3 runs 15 residues. Deletions cut 4 bases from V and 1 base from J, with 10 bases between. CDR1 ENHRY and CDR2 SYGVKD come from the germline V gene. CDR3 DNA sequence: TGTGCCATCAGTGCTGGGGGTGGGAACACCGGGGAGCTGTTTTTT. Amino acid sequence: CAISAGGGNTGELFF.

At least ten counts were recorded for this clonotype. The chain joins TRBV18 to TRBJ2-5, with 7 bases identical to TRBD1. The V segment lost 6 bases and the J segment 0 bases; nucleotides outside the gene matches: 7. CDR3 length: 15 residues. CDR1 is KGHSH, CDR2 LQKENI, per germline. CDR3 sequence (DNA): TGTGCCAGCTCCCGTCGGCAGGGGGACCAAGAGACCCAGTACTTC. Translation gives CASSRRQGDQETQYF.

The CDR3 reads CASRPGTGGGETQFF. The DNA for the CDR3 is TGTGCCAGCAGGCCCGGGACAGGAGGGGGAGAGACCCAGTTCTTC. The J gene is TRBJ2-5, the V gene TRBV2; 8 bases fit TRBD1. With the DNA end fitting TRBJ2-1 better, the J assignment may be wrong. This CDR3 is 15 amino acids long. Per germline, CDR1 SNHLY and CDR2 FYNNEI.

This clonotype appeared a few times. The chain combines TRBV7-6 with TRBJ2-2; 11 nucleotides agree with TRBD2. V trimming: 5 bases; J trimming: 7 bases; junction bases outside the gene matches: 15. The CDR3 loop spans 18 amino acids. Germline V gene lookup returns CDR1 SGHVS and CDR2 FNYEAQ. The CDR3 DNA reads TGTGCCAGCAGCCTCCGACTAGCGGGAAACTCTGAGGGCGGGGAGCTGTTTTTT. Translating gives CASSLRLAGNSEGGELFF. The full variable domain, completed using reference TRBV7-6 and TRBJ2-2, is GAGVSQSPRYKVTKRGQDVALRCDPISGHVSLYWYRQALGQGPEFLTYFNYEAQQDKSGLPNDRFSAERPEGSISTLTIQRTEQRDSAMYRCASSLRLAGNSEGGELFFGEGSRLTVL.

This chain links TRBV9 with TRBJ1-3; D uncertain. The ends were cut back, 1 base at V and 0 bases at J, with 8 bases in the middle. The CDR3 sequence is 15 residues long. Germline-derived CDR1 and CDR2 are SGDLS and YYNGEE. In nucleotides, the CDR3 is TGTGCCAGCAGCGTAACAGCCAACTCTGGAAACACCATATATTTT. Translated, it gives CASSVTANSGNTIYF.

Ten or more counts support this clonotype. V is TRBV27 and J is TRBJ1-2; the D is unclear. Trimming removed 6 bases from V and 7 bases from J, with 18 bases in between. The CDR3 covers 14 residues. CDR1 and CDR2 from the germline V gene are MNHEY and SMNVEV (reference sequence). This CDR3 reads CASSSEPSLGGYTF. The DNA for the CDR3 is TGTGCCAGCAGCTCGGAGCCCTCGCTCGGTGGCTACACCTTC.

This clonotype has ten or more counts. The chain has TRBV2 and TRBJ1-2; 9 bases are shared with TRBD1. The CDR3 is made up of 13 amino acids. The germline CDR1 and CDR2 sequences are SNHLY and FYNNEI. Trimming removed 6 bases from V and 5 bases from J; junction bases left unmatched: 4. The CDR3 DNA sequence: TGTGCCAGCAGGGGGGACAGGGAATATGGCTACACCTTC. It codes for CASRGDREYGYTF.

This clonotype was seen at least ten times. The rearrangement uses TRBV6-1 and TRBJ1-5; D may be TRBD1 (5 bases). V was pared by 10 bases and J by 2 bases, with 9 bases between. CDR3 length: 12 residues. Germline V gene sequence: CDR1 MNHNS, CDR2 SASEGT. This CDR3 is CATGGGNQPQHF. The CDR3 DNA is TGTGCCACGGGGGGTGGCAATCAGCCCCAGCATTTT.

The chain combines TRBV6-2 or TRBV6-3 with TRBJ2-3; a possible D gene is TRBD1 (5 bases). Trimming took 3 bases from V and 4 from J, leaving 8 bases between them. The CDR3 contains 13 residues. Germline CDR1 reads MNHEY; CDR2 reads SVGEGT. Here the CDR3 reads CASSYGAADTQYF. CDR3 nucleotide sequence: TGTGCCAGCAGTTATGGGGCTGCAGATACGCAGTATTTT.

Many counts were recorded for this clonotype. This chain connects TRBV20-1 to TRBJ2-1, with 13 bases matching TRBD2. Germline trimming cut 6 bases from V and 8 bases from J; bases unmatched to any gene: 7. Germline V gene sequence: CDR1 DFQATT, CDR2 SNEGSKA (reference sequence). This CDR3 has 14 amino acids. The CDR3 reads CSALTLAGGDEQFF. CDR3 sequence (DNA): TGCAGTGCCCTTACACTAGCGGGGGGGGATGAGCAGTTCTTC.

This clonotype showed up just a few times. A much larger clonotype is one base distant, so this may be a read error. The chain combines TRBV2 with TRBJ1-2, with a weak D call TRBD1 (6 bases). In germline, CDR1 is SNHLY, CDR2 FYNNEI. CDR3 size: 14 residues. Trimming took off 6 bases at V and 3 bases at J, with 14 bases between the two ends. The DNA of the CDR3 is TGTGCCAGCAGCGCGGACAGAAGAGACTATGGCTACACCTTC. Protein sequence: CASSADRRDYGYTF.

This clonotype was seen only a few times. V usage is TRBV9 and J usage is TRBJ1-4; D not certain. V was shortened by 7 bases and J by 2 bases, with 12 bases between the two germline ends. CDR1 and CDR2 from the germline V gene are SGDLS and YYNGEE. The CDR3 totals 14 residues. The CDR3 DNA sequence: TGTGCCAGCGGGCCCCATAGGACTAATGAAAAACTGTTTTTT. This codes for CASGPHRTNEKLFF.

The chain combines TRBV2 with TRBJ1-4; D gene uncertain. CDR1 and CDR2 from the germline V gene are SNHLY and FYNNEI. The CDR3 runs to 15 residues. Trimming removed 1 base from V and 8 bases from J, with 14 bases in between. The CDR3 nucleotides read TGTGCCAGCAGTGAAGGGCCACTTCAAACAGAAAAACTGTTTTTT. Translating gives CASSEGPLQTEKLFF.

The chain combines TRBV7-3 with TRBJ2-7; D is undetermined. V was clipped by 1 base and J by 6 bases, with 7 bases between them. This CDR3 contains 12 residues. CDR1 SGHTA and CDR2 FQGTGA come from the germline V gene. Written as DNA, the CDR3 is TGTGCCAGCAGCTTAAATCCCCCCGAGCAGTACTTC. Encoded protein: CASSLNPPEQYF.

Sample share makes this clonotype medium-sized (0.01 to 0.1%). The chain joins TRBV18 to TRBJ2-3, with D hard to call. V was trimmed by 0 bases and J by 0 bases, leaving 4 bases between them. The CDR3 consists of 14 residues. Germline V lookup: CDR1 KGHSH, CDR2 LQKENI. The CDR3 region has the DNA TGTGCCAGCTCACCACCGCTCAGCACAGATACGCAGTATTTT. Its protein is CASSPPLSTDTQYF.

The CDR3 reads CASSSGTGVFYGYTF. The DNA of the CDR3 is TGTGCCAGCAGCTCTGGGACAGGGGTGTTTTATGGCTACACCTTC. The chain is built from TRBV5-4 and TRBJ1-2; 10 bases line up with TRBD1. Per germline, CDR1 SGHNT and CDR2 YYREEE (reference sequence). The CDR3 has 15 amino acids. Trimming removed 3 bases from V and 5 bases from J; junction bases left unmatched: 7.

At least ten counts were recorded for this clonotype. V gene TRBV6-1 combines with J gene TRBJ1-4; D gene uncertain. The V end was cut by 5 bases, the J end by 0 bases, with 1 base between. This CDR3 has 12 amino acids. The V gene's germline CDR1 is MNHNS and CDR2 SASEGT. CDR3 residues: CASSTTNEKLFF. The CDR3, as DNA: TGTGCCAGCAGTACAACTAATGAAAAACTGTTTTTT.

Many counts were recorded for this clonotype. The chain combines TRBV20-1 with TRBJ2-7, with 7 positions matching TRBD1. The CDR3 spans 12 residues. The germline CDR1 and CDR2 sequences are DFQATT and SNEGSKA (reference sequence). DNA for the CDR3: TGCACTGGGACAGAAAATGGATACGAGCAGTACTTC. Protein sequence: CTGTENGYEQYF.

This chain uses TRBV7-6 with TRBJ2-2, with TRBD1 matching over 7 bases. The germline gives CDR1 SGHVS, CDR2 FNYEAQ. The CDR3 has 14 amino acids. J gave up 4 bases and V 6 bases, and 5 bases lay outside the gene matches. The CDR3 spells CASSLGQLTGELFF. CDR3 DNA: TGTGCCAGCAGTTTGGGACAGCTCACCGGGGAGCTGTTTTTT.

The V call is TRBV27, the J call TRBJ2-7; D unclear. This CDR3 spans 16 amino acids. Germline loops: CDR1 MNHEY, CDR2 SMNVEV (reference sequence). V lost 6 bases and J lost 6, with 24 bases in between. CDR3: CASRTDRAPTPTEQYF. The CDR3 DNA is TGTGCCAGCAGAACAGACCGGGCCCCCACCCCTACCGAGCAGTACTTC.

This clonotype was observed a handful of times. The germline gene is not matched at one end of the junction; a read error may be the cause. CDR3 region: CASSLDSCNEQFF. The CDR3 DNA reads as TGTGCCAGCAGCTTAGACTCCTGCAATGAGCAGTTCTTC. V and J are TRBV7-2 and TRBJ2-1; no firm D call. This CDR3 region has 13 residues. The germline gives CDR1 SGHTA, CDR2 FQGNSA.

This clonotype showed up just a few times. V is TRBV6-1 and J is TRBJ2-7; D ambiguous. This CDR3 spans 15 amino acids. Between the trimmed V and J ends, which lost 5 bases and 4 bases, there was a span of 18 bases. Germline V gene data show CDR1 as MNHNS and CDR2 as SASEGT. This chain's CDR3 is CASSRTTDVKYEQYF. The CDR3 nucleotides read TGTGCCAGCAGTCGAACCACGGACGTAAAATACGAGCAGTACTTC.

The V call is TRBV29-1, the J call TRBJ1-2; D gene uncertain. This CDR3 is 12 amino acids long. V was clipped by 4 bases and J by 1 base, with 7 bases between them. Germline lookup yields CDR1 SQVTM and CDR2 ANQGSEA. As DNA, the CDR3 is TGCAGCGTTGGAAACAGTAACTATGGCTACACCTTC. Its translation: CSVGNSNYGYTF. Complete variable domain (other parts from reference TRBV29-1 and TRBJ1-2): SAVISQKPSRDICQRGTSLTIQCQVDSQVTMMFWYRQQPGQSLTLIATANQGSEATYESGFVIDKFPISRPNLTFSTLTVSNMSPEDSSIYLCSVGNSNYGYTFGSGTRLTVV.

This clonotype was found a few times. The chain links TRBV24-1 to TRBJ2-7; TRBD2 agrees at 11 bases. The CDR3 is 16 residues long. Trimming took 4 bases from V and 3 from J; bases not matched to a gene: 7. Germline-derived CDR1 and CDR2 are KGHDR and SFDVKD. The CDR3 is CATSDHSTSGVYEQYF. The CDR3 coding sequence is TGTGCCACCAGTGACCACTCGACTAGCGGGGTCTACGAGCAGTACTTC.

This clonotype was seen many times. The V and J genes are TRBV7-2 and TRBJ2-7; tentative D call: TRBD1 (5 bases). The germline V gene has CDR1 SGHTA and CDR2 FQGNSA. This CDR3 contains 16 residues. V dropped 1 base and J dropped 3 bases, with 16 bases sitting between them. The CDR3 protein is CASSLGGTVPGYEQYF. Written as DNA, the CDR3 is TGTGCCAGCAGCTTAGGGGGCACGGTGCCGGGCTACGAGCAGTACTTC.

This clonotype was observed a handful of times. The rearrangement joins TRBV7-2 to TRBJ2-7; D uncertain. The CDR3 covers 14 residues. CDR1 and CDR2 (germline): SGHTA, FQGNSA. Between the trimmed V and J ends, which lost 0 bases and 2 bases, there was a span of 8 bases. CDR3 DNA: TGTGCCAGCAGCTTAGCGGCCGTCGCCTACGAGCAGTACTTC. Its protein product is CASSLAAVAYEQYF.